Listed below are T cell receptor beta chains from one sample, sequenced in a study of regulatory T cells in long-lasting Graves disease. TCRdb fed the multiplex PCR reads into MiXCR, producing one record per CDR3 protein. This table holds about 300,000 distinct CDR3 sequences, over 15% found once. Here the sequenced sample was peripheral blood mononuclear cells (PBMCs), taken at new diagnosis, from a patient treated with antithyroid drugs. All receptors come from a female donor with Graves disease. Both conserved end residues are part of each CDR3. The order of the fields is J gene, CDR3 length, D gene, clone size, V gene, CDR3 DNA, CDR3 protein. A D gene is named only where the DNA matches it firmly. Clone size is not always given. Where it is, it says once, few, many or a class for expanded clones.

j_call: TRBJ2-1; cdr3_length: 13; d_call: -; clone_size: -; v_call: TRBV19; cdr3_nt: TGTGCAGTAAGGCAGGAGGGGGGGTATGAGCAGTTCTTC; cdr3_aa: CAVRQEGGYEQFF
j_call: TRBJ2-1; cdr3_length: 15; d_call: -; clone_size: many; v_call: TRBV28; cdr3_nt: TGTGCCAGCAGTCCGGTGGAGGAAAGGAACAATGAGCAGTTCTTC; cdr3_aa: CASSPVEERNNEQFF
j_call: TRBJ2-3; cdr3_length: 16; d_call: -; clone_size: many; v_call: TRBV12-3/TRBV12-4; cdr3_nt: TGTGCCAGCAGTTTGCGGGGGCGGTCAGGCACAGATACGCAGTATTTT; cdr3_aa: CASSLRGRSGTDTQYF
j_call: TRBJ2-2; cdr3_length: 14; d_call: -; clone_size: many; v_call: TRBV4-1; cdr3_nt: TGCGCCAGCAGCCTTCGCGAGGGGGCCGGGGAGCTGTTTTTT; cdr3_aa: CASSLREGAGELFF
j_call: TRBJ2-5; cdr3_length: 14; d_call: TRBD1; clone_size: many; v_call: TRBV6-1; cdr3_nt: TGTGCCAGCAGTCCGTCACAGGGGGAAGAGACCCAGTACTTC; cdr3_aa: CASSPSQGEETQYF
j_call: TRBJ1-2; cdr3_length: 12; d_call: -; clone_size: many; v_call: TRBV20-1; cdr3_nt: TGCAGTGCTAGAACGGACCGCTATGGCTACACCTTC; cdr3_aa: CSARTDRYGYTF
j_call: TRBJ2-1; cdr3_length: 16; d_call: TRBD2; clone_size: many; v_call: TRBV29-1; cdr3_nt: TGCAGCGTCCTACGACTAGCGGGAGGGCCCCACAATGAGCAGTTCTTC; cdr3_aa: CSVLRLAGGPHNEQFF
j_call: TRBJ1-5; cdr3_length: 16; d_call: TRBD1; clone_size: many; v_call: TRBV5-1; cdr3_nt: TGCGCCAGCAGCTTGGGTGGGACAGGGATCAATCAGCCCCAGCATTTT; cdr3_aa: CASSLGGTGINQPQHF
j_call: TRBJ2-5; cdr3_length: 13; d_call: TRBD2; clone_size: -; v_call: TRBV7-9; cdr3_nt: TGTGCCAGCAGCCTGGGGACTAAAAAGACCCAGTACTTC; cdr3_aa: CASSLGTKKTQYF
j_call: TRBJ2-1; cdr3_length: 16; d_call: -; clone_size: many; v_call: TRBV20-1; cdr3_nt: TGCAGTGCTAGAGACCCCGGACAGGGAGGGGGAGATGAGCAGTTCTTC; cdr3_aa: CSARDPGQGGGDEQFF
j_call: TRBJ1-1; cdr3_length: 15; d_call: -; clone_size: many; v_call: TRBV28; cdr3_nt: TGTGCCAGCAGCCCGAACCCCCCCAGGGCCACTGAAGCTTTCTTT; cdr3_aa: CASSPNPPRATEAFF
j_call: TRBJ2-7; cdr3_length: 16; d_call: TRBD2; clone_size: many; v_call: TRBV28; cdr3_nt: TGTGCCAGCAGGTCAATAAAAGCGGGAGACTCCTACGAGCAGTACTTC; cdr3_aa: CASRSIKAGDSYEQYF
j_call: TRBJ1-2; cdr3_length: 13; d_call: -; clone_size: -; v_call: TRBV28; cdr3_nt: TGTGCCAGCAGTTTTGCAGGAAACTATGGCTACACCTTC; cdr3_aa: CASSFAGNYGYTF
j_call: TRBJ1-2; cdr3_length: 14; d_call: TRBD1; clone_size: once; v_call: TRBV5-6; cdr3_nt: TGTGCCAGCAGCTCACCCACAGGGGGGATCGGCTACACCTTC; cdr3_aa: CASSSPTGGIGYTF
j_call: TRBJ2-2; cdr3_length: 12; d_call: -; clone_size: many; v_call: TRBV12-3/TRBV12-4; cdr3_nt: TGTGCCAGCATACCGCAGGCCGGGGAGCTGTTTTTT; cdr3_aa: CASIPQAGELFF
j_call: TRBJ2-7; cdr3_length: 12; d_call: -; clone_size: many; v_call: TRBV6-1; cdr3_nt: TGTGCCAGCAGCGCGTCCCTGTACGAGCAGTACTTC; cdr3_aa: CASSASLYEQYF
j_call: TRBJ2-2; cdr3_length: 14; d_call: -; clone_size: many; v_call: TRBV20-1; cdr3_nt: TGCAGTGCGCACGACAAGCCGAACACCGGGGAGCTGTTTTTT; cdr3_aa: CSAHDKPNTGELFF
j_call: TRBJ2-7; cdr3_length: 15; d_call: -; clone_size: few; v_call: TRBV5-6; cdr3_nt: TGTGCCAGCAGCCCCGCGGCAGGATGGGCCTACGAGCAGTACTTC; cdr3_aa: CASSPAAGWAYEQYF
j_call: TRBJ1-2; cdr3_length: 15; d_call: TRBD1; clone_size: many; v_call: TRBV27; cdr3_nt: TGTGCCAGCAGTGGGGGGGACAGTAGCCACTATGGCTACACCTTC; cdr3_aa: CASSGGDSSHYGYTF
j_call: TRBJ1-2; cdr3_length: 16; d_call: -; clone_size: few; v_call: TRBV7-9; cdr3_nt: TGTGCCAGCAGCTTAGCGTTGGGCAGGGCCCTTGGGGGCTACACCTTC; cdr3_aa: CASSLALGRALGGYTF
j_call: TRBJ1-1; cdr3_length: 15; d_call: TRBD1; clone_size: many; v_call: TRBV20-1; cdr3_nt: TGCAGTGCTAGAGGGGACAGGGGGGATAGCACTGAAGCTTTCTTT; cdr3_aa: CSARGDRGDSTEAFF
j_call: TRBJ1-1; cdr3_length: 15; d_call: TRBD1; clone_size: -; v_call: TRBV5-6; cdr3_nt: TGTGCCAGCAGCTTAACAGGGGGCCGATGGACTGAAGCTTTCTTT; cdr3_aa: CASSLTGGRWTEAFF
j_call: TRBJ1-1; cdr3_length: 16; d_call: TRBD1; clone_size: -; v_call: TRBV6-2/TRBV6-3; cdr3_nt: TGTGCCAGCAGTTACAGGACCGGGACAGGTCCCACTGAAGCTTTCTTT; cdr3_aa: CASSYRTGTGPTEAFF
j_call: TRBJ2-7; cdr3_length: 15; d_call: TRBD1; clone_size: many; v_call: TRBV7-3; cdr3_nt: TGTGCCAGCAGCCGCTCCTCGACAGGGAGCTACGAGCAGTACTTC; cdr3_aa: CASSRSSTGSYEQYF
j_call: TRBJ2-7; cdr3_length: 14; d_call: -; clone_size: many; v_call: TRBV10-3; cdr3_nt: TGTGCCATCAGTCCCGGGCGGGTCCCCTACGAGCAGTACTTC; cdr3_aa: CAISPGRVPYEQYF
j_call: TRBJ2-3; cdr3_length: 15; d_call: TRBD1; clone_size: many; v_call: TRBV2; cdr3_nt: TGTGCCAGCAGTGAGGGGACAGCCAGCACAGATACGCAGTATTTT; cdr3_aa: CASSEGTASTDTQYF